The entry below gives a single T cell receptor beta chain sequence along with its context. The antigen remains unidentified. Treatment described: some 20 received Ad26.COV2.S at low or high dose, single or two shots; several received placebo; per-sample allocation not given. On day 63 after the first injection, vaccine and placebo recipients gave samples. The sample belongs to a study of Ad26.COV2.S vaccination and SARS-CoV-2 variants. The CDR3 length is 13 residues. V was pared by 2 bases and J by 2 bases, with 7 bases between. From germline, CDR1 is GTSNPN and CDR2 SVGIG (reference sequence). Overall study findings and caveats: The TCR breadth and depth analyses may have understated or missed part of the total T cell responses.

Assay used: immunoSEQ multiplex PCR; TCRdb lists only in-frame clones, some missing. This table has fewer than 600,000 clones, approximately 90% appearing once. This chain joins TRBV30 and TRBJ1-3; D is undetermined. The receptor's source is a person aged 18 to 59 who received the Ad26.COV2.S COVID-19 vaccine or a placebo. The sample here was peripheral blood, taken in a trial of Ad26.COV2.S vaccine versus placebo. The CDR3 loop is CAWSNAAGNTIYF. The CDR3 bases are TGTGCCTGGAGTAACGCAGCTGGAAACACCATATATTTT. Combining the CDR3 with reference TRBV30 and TRBJ1-3 gives the whole variable domain SQTIHQWPATLVQPVGSPLSLECTVEGTSNPNLYWYRQAAGRGLQLLFYSVGIGQISSEVPQNLSASRPQDRQFILSSKKLLLSDSGFYLCAWSNAAGNTIYFGEGSWLTVV.